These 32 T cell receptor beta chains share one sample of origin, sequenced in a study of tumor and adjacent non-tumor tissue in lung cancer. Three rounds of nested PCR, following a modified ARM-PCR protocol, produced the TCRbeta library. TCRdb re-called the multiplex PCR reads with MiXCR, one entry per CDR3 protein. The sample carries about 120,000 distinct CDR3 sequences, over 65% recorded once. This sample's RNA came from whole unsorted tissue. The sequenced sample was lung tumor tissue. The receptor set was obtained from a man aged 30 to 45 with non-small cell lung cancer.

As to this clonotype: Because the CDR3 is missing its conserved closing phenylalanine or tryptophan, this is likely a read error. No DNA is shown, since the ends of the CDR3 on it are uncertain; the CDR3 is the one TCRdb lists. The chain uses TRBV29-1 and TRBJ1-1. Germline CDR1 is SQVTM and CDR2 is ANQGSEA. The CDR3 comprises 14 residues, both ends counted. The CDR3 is CSVATDRFHTETFS.

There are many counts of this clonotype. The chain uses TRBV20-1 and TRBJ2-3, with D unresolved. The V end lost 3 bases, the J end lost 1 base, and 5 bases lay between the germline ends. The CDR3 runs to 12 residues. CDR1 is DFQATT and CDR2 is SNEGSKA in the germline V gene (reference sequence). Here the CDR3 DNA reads TGCAGTGCTAGTCAGGGCACAGATACGCAGTATTTT. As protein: CSASQGTDTQYF.

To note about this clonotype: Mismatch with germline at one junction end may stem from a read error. The CDR3 coding sequence is TGCGCCAGGAGCCAAGATCTAGCGAGAGGGCCCCACTACGAGCAGTACTTC. Residues: CARSQDLARGPHYEQYF. This chain connects TRBV4-1 to TRBJ2-7, with TRBD2 as a possible D gene (6 bases). The CDR3 has 17 residues. CDR1 MGHRA and CDR2 YSYEKL come from the germline V gene.

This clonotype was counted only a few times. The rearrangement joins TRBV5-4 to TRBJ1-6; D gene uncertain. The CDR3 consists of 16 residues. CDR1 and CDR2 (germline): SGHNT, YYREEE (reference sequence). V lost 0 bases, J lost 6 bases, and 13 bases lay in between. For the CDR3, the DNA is TGTGCCAGCAGCTTGGAGGCCAGGATCCCTAATTCACCCCTCCACTTT. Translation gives CASSLEARIPNSPLHF.

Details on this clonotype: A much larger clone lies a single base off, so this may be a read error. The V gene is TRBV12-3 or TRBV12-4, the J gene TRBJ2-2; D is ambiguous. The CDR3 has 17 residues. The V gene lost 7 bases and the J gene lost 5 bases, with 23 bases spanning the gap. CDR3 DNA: TGTGCCAGCACTTTCTCGACTCCCCGTCGTTTTACCGGGGAGCTGTTTTTT. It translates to CASTFSTPRRFTGELFF.

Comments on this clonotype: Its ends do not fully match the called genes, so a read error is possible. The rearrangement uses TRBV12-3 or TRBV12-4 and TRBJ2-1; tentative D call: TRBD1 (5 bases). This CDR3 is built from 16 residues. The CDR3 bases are TGTGCCAGCAGACGCAGGACATCACCGACCTCCAATAAGCAGTTCTTC. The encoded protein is CASRRRTSPTSNKQFF.

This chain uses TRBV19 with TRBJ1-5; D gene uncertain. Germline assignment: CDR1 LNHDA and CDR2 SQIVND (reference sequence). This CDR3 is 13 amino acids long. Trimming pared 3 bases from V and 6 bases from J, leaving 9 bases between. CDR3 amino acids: CASSMDSGQPQHF. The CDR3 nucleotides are TGTGCCAGTAGTATGGACTCGGGTCAGCCCCAGCATTTT.

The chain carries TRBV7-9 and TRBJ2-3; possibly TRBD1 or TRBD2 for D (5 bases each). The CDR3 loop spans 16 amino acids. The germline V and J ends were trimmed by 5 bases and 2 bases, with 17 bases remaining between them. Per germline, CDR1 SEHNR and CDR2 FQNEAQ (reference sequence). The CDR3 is CASSPGTEYDTDTQYF. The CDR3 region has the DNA TGTGCCAGCAGCCCCGGGACGGAATACGACACAGATACGCAGTATTTT.

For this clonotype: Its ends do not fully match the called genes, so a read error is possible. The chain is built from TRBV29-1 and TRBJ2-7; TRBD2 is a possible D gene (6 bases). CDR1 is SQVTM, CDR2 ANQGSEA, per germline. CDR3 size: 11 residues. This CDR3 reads CSVDAGYPQYF. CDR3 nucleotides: TGCAGCGTTGATGCGGGATACCCCCAGTACTTT.

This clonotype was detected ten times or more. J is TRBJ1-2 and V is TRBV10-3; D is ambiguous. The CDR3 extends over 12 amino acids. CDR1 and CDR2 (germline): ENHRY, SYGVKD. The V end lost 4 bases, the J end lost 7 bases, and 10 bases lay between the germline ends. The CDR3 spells CAISARQSGYTF. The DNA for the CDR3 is TGTGCCATCAGTGCTCGACAATCTGGCTACACCTTC.

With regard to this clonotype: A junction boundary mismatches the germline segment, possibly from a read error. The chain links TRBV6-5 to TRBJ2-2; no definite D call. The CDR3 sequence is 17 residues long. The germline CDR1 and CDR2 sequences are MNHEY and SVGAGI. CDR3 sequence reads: CACSYSWQATNTGELFF. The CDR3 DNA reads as TGTGCCTGCAGTTACAGTTGGCAAGCGACGAACACCGGGGAGCTGTTTTTT.

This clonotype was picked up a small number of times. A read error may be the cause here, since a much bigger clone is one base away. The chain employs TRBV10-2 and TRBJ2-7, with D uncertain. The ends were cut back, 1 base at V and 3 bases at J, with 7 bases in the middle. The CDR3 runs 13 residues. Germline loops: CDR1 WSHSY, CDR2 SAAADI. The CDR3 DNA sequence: TGCGCCAGCAGTGAGTTTGACGGCTACGAGCAGTACTTC. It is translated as CASSEFDGYEQYF.

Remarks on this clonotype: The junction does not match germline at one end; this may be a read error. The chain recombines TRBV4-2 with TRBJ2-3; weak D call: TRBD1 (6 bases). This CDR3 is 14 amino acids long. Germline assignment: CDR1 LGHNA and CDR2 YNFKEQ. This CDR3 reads CASSQGIWTDRQYF. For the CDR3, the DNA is TGTGCCAGCAGCCAAGGCATATGGACAGATAGGCAGTATTTT.

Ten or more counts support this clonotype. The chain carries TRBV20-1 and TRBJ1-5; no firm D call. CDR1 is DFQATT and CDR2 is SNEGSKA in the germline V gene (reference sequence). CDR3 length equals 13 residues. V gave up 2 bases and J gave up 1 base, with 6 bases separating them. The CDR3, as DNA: TGCAGTGCTAGAATCCAGAGCAATCAGCCCCAGCATTTT. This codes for CSARIQSNQPQHF.

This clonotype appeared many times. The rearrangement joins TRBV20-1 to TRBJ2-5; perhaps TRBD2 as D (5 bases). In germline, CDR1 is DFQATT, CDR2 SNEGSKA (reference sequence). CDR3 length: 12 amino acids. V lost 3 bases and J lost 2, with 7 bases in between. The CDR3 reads CSASRTQETQYF. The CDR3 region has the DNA TGCAGTGCTAGTAGGACTCAAGAGACCCAGTACTTC.

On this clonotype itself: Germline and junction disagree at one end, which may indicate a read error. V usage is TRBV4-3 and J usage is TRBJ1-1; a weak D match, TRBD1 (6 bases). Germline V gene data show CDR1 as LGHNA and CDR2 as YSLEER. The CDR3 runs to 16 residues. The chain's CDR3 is CASSQNYDRLNAEAFF. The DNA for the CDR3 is TGCGCCAGCAGCCAAAATTACGACAGGCTGAACGCTGAAGCTTTCTTT.

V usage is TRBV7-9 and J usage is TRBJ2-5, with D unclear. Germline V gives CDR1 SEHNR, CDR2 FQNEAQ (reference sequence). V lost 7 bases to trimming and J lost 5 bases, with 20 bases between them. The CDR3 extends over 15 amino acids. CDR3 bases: TGTGCCAGCAACCCCAACGGGCTACTTGGGGAGACCCAGTACTTC. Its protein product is CASNPNGLLGETQYF.

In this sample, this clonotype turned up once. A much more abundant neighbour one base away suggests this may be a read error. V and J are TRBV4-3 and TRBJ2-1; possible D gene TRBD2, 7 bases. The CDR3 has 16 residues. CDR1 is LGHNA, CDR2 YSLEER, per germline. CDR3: CTSSQDGGARNNEQFF. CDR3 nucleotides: TGCACCAGCAGCCAAGATGGGGGGGCGCGCAACAATGAGCAGTTCTTC.

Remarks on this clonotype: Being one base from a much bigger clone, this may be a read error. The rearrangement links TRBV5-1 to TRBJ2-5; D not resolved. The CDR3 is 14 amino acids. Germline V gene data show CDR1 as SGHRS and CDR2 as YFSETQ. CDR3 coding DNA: TGCGCCAGCAGCTTGGACAGCCTGCAAGGGTCCCAGGACTTC. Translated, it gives CASSLDSLQGSQDF.

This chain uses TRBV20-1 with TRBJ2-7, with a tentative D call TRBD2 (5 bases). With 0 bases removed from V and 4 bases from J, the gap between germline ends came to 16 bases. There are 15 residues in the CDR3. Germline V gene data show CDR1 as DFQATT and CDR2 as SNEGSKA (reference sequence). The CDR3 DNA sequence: TGCAGTGCTAGAGATGGCGGGTTTTTCCCTTACGAGCAGTACTTC. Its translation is CSARDGGFFPYEQYF.

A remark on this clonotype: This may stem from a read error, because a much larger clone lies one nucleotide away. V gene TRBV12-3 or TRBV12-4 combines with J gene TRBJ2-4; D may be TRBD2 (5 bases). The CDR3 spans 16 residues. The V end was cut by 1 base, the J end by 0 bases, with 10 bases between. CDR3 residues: CASSLERVLAKNIQYF. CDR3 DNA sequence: TGTGCCAGCAGTTTAGAGAGGGTTCTAGCCAAAAACATTCAGTACTTC.

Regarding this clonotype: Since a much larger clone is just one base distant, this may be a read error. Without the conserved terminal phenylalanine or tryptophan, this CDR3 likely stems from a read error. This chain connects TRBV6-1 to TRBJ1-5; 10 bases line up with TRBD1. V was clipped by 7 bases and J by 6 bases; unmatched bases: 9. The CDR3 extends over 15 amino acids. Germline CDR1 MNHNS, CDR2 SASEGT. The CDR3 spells CASKMGGQGSQPQHL. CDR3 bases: TGTGCCAGCAAAATGGGGGGACAGGGGAGTCAGCCCCAGCATTTA.

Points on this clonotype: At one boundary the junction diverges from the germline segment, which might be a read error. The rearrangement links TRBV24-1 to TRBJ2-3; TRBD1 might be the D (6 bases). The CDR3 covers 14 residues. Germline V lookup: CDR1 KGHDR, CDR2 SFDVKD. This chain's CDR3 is CATSETGTRDTHYF. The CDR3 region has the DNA TGTGCCACCAGTGAAACCGGGACAAGAGATACGCACTATTTT.

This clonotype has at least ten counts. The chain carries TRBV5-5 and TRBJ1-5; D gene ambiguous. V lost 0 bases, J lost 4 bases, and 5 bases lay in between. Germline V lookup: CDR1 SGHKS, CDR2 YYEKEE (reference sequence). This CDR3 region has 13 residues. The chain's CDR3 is CASSLGPNQPQHF. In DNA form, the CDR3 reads TGTGCCAGCAGCTTGGGCCCAAATCAGCCCCAGCATTTT. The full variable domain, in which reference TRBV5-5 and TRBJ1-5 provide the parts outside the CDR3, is DAGVTQSPTHLIKTRGQQVTLRCSPISGHKSVSWYQQVLGQGPQFIFQYYEKEERGRGNFPDRFSARQFPNYSSELNVNALLLGDSALYLCASSLGPNQPQHFGDGTRLSIL.

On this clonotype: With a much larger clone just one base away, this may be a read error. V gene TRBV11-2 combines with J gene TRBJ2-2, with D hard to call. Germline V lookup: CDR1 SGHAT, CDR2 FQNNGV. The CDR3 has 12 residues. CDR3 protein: CAISRNTGELFF. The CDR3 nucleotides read TGTGCCATCAGCAGAAACACCGGGGAGCTGTTTTTT.

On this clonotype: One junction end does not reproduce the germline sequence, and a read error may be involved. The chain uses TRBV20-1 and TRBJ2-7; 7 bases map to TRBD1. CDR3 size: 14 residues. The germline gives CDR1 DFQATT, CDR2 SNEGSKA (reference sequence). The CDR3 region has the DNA TGCAGTGCTGTACCGACAGGGACCCACTACGAGCAGTGTTTC. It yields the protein CSAVPTGTHYEQCF.

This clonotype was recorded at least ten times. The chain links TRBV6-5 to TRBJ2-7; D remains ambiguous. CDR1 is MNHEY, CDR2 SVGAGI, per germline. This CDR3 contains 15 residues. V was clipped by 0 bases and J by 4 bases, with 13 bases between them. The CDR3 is CASSYSSGNQYEQYF. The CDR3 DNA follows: TGTGCCAGCAGTTACTCCTCTGGGAATCAATACGAGCAGTACTTC.

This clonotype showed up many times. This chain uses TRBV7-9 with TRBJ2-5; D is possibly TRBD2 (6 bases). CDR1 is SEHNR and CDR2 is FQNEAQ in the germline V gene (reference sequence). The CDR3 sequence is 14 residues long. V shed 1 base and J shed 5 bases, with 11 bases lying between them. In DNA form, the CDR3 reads TGTGCCAGCAGCTTAGTCCGGGGGTACGAGACCCAGTACTTC. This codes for CASSLVRGYETQYF.

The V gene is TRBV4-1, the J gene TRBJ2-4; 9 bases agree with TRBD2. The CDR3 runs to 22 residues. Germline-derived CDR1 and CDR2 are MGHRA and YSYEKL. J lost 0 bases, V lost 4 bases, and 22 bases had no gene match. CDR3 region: CASSPTKRLAEGLNLAKNIQYF. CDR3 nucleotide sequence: TGCGCCAGCAGCCCGACGAAGAGACTAGCGGAGGGTCTAAACCTAGCCAAAAACATTCAGTACTTC.

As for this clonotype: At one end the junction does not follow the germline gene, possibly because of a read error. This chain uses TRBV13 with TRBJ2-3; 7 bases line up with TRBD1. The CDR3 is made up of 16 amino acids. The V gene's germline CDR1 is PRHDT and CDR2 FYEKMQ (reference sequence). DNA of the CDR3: TGTGCCAGCAGCAGAGTGCCAGGGGGTTTCACAGATACGCACTATTTT. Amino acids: CASSRVPGGFTDTHYF.

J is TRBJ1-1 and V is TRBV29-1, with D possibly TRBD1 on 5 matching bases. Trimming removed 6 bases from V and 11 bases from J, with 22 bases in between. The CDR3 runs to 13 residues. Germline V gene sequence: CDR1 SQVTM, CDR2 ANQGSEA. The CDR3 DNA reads TGCAGCGTGGGGCGCCCGGCGGGGACCGATGCTTTCTTT. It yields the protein CSVGRPAGTDAFF.

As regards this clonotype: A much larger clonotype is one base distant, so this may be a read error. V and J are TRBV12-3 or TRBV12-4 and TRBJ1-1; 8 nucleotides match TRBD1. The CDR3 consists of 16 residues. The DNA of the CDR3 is TGTGACAGCACTCCCGGACAGGGCTGGACTGGGAACGAAGCTTTCTTT. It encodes CDSTPGQGWTGNEAFF.